Shown below are 2 T cell receptor beta chains from a single sample sequenced in a study of blood T cell repertoires in COVID-19 (TCRdb year 2020). Preparation of the library involved the immunoSEQ multiplex PCR assay. What TCRdb holds here is the immuneACCESS table cut down to in-frame rearrangements. Part of the clones is not present; checked against another copy, under half of the missing clones reflect an unresolved V gene, and the others are unexplained. Present in this sample are about 430,000 clones, roughly 90% of which were seen just once. 0.95% to 1% of the sample comes from the top ten. The sample consisted of PBMCs or T cells enriched from blood (not recorded which). Receptors were obtained from a woman in her twenties or thirties with acute COVID-19.

The V and J genes are TRBV4-1 and TRBJ1-1; D gene ambiguous. V lost 0 bases to trimming and J lost 5 bases, with 16 bases between them. CDR3 length equals 16 residues. Germline V gives CDR1 MGHRA, CDR2 YSYEKL. CDR3 DNA: TGCGCCAGCAGCCAAGAATGGCCTCCCGAGAGGACTGAAGCTTTCTTT. Its protein is CASSQEWPPERTEAFF.

This clone has a single count. This chain links TRBV29-1 with TRBJ1-2; D might be TRBD1 (5 bases). The CDR3 has 12 amino acids. V was shortened by 7 bases and J by 5 bases, with 14 bases between the two germline ends. Germline V lookup: CDR1 SQVTM, CDR2 ANQGSEA. Here the CDR3 reads CSAPHGAYGYTF. The CDR3 coding sequence is TGCAGCGCCCCCCATGGGGCGTATGGCTACACCTTC.